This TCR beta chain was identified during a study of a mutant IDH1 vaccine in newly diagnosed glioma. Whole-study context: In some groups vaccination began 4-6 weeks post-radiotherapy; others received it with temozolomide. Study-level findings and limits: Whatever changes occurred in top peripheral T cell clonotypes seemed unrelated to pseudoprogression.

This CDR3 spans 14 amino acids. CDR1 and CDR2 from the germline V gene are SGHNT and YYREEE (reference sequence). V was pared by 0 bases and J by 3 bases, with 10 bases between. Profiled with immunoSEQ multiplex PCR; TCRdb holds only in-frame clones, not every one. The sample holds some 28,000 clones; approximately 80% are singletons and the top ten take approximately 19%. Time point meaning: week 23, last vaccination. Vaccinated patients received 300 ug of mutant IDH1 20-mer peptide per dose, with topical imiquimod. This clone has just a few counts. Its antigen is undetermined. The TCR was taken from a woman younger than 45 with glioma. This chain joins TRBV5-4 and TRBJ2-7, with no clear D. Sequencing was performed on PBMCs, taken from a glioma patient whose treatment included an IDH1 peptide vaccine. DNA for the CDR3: TGTGCCAGCAGCTTGGGACCTGGGGACTACGAGCAGTACTTC. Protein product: CASSLGPGDYEQYF.